The 16 T cell receptor beta chains listed next were all sequenced from one sample in a study of regulatory T cells in long-lasting Graves disease. Construction of the TCR beta libraries employed iRepertoire HTBI primers in conjunction with Arm-PCR of CDR3 regions. TCRdb recomputed calls from the multiplex PCR reads with MiXCR, one row per CDR3 protein. Of a few hundred thousand distinct CDR3 sequences listed, about 25% were seen once; the top ten hold approximately 28%. Documented time point: persistent/refractory GD, antithyroid drugs over 5 years with positive TRAb. After RNA was extracted from PBMCs, the TCR library was made from it. The sequenced sample was peripheral blood mononuclear cells (PBMCs), obtained when the disease was refractory, from a patient treated with antithyroid drugs. The receptors stem from a female donor with Graves disease.

Note on this clonotype: A far larger clone lies a single base away; this is likely a read error. The chain links TRBV5-5 to TRBJ1-1, with D possibly TRBD1 on 5 matching bases. CDR3 length equals 13 residues. Germline CDR1 is SGHKS and CDR2 is YYEKEE (reference sequence). CDR3 sequence: CASSRRGNTEALF. The CDR3 nucleotides read TGTGCCAGCAGCCGCCGGGGGAACACTGAAGCTCTCTTT.

The chain recombines TRBV7-9 with TRBJ2-7; D may correspond to TRBD1 or TRBD2 (5 bases each). Germline CDR1 and CDR2: SEHNR and FQNEAQ (reference sequence). The CDR3 is made up of 16 amino acids. The V and J ends lost 5 bases and 5 bases respectively, with 22 bases between them. This chain's CDR3 is CASSPAPGSSTNEQYF. CDR3 nucleotides: TGTGCCAGCAGCCCAGCCCCAGGGAGTAGTACCAACGAGCAGTACTTC.

The J gene is TRBJ1-5, the V gene TRBV5-8; 8 nucleotides line up with TRBD1. The junction had 9 bases not matched to a gene; V was cut back by 6 bases and J by 4 bases. The CDR3 extends over 15 amino acids. CDR1 and CDR2 from the germline V gene are SGHTS and YDEGEE. In DNA form, the CDR3 reads TGTGCCAGCAACCCGGGACAGGATATTAATCAGCCCCAGCATTTT. It yields the protein CASNPGQDINQPQHF. The full variable domain, with the rest looked up from reference TRBV5-8 and TRBJ1-5, is EAGVTQSPTHLIKTRGQQATLRCSPISGHTSVYWYQQALGLGLQFLLWYDEGEERNRGNFPPRFSGRQFPNYSSELNVNALELEDSALYLCASNPGQDINQPQHFGDGTRLSIL.

This clonotype showed up just once. This may arise from a read error, as a much more abundant clone is one base away. The chain joins TRBV6-1 to TRBJ1-6; unclear D gene. The CDR3 totals 15 residues. The germline V gene encodes CDR1 MNHNS and CDR2 SASEGT. DNA of the CDR3: TGTGCCAGCAGTGAGAGGGCCCCCTATAATCCACCCCTCCACTTT. Translation gives CASSERAPYNPPLHF.

This sequence joins TRBV5-6 and TRBJ2-5, with D possibly TRBD2 on 5 matching bases. Looked up from germline, CDR1 is SGHDT and CDR2 is YYEEEE. The length of the CDR3 is 14 residues. The V and J ends lost 4 bases and 0 bases respectively, with 10 bases between them. This CDR3 reads CASSPTEDQETQYF. The CDR3, as DNA: TGTGCCAGCAGCCCCACGGAGGACCAAGAGACCCAGTACTTC.

The chain uses TRBV4-1 and TRBJ2-4; 8 bases map to TRBD1. Per the germline V gene, CDR1 is MGHRA and CDR2 is YSYEKL. V trimming: 0 bases; J trimming: 3 bases; junction bases outside the gene matches: 13. The CDR3 contains 19 residues. The DNA of the CDR3 is TGCGCCAGCAGCCAAGATCGACGGTGGCAGGGGGCCTACAAAAACATTCAGTACTTC. Its translation is CASSQDRRWQGAYKNIQYF.

This clonotype was seen only a few times. The chain combines TRBV20-1 with TRBJ1-1; D gene unclear. The V gene's germline CDR1 is DFQATT and CDR2 SNEGSKA (reference sequence). Trimming stripped 4 bases from V and 2 bases from J, with 17 bases between. This CDR3 is built from 15 residues. CDR3 loop: CSANRRAASNTEAFF. CDR3 coding DNA: TGCAGTGCTAACCGCCGGGCAGCCTCAAACACTGAAGCTTTCTTT.

The chain carries TRBV30 and TRBJ1-3; D not certain. Germline V gene lookup returns CDR1 GTSNPN and CDR2 SVGIG (reference sequence). CDR3 length: 11 amino acids. Trimming removed 4 bases from V and 7 bases from J, with 8 bases in between. The CDR3 DNA is TGTGCCTGGACGTTCAGGAACACCATATATTTT. This gives the protein CAWTFRNTIYF.

This chain joins TRBV14 and TRBJ1-1, with D hard to call. Germline V CDR1 and CDR2: SGHDN, FVKESK. This CDR3 is built from 15 residues. Between the trimmed V and J ends, which lost 5 bases and 0 bases, there was a span of 13 bases. CDR3: CASSTRGLLNTEAFF. The CDR3 coding sequence is TGTGCCAGCAGCACTAGAGGACTTTTGAACACTGAAGCTTTCTTT.

In its sample, this clonotype was seen a few times. The V call is TRBV19, the J call TRBJ1-5; TRBD1 matches at 10 bases. The CDR3 covers 16 residues. Germline CDR1 is LNHDA and CDR2 is SQIVND (reference sequence). With 5 bases clipped from V and 3 bases from J, the junction kept 7 bases outside the gene matches. The CDR3 here is CASSLRGQGYNQPQHF. Here the CDR3 DNA reads TGTGCCAGTAGTCTCAGGGGACAGGGGTACAATCAGCCCCAGCATTTT.

The V and J genes are TRBV5-5 and TRBJ2-1; TRBD2 matches at 10 bases. The CDR3 totals 16 residues. V dropped 4 bases and J dropped 10; count of bases not matched to a gene: 14. The germline CDR1 and CDR2 sequences are SGHKS and YYEKEE (reference sequence). The CDR3 coding sequence is TGTGCCAGCAGCCTGTTAGGGCTAGCGGGAGTTCGCGAGCAGTTCTTC. This encodes CASSLLGLAGVREQFF.

The V call is TRBV20-1, the J call TRBJ2-3, with D tentatively TRBD1 (5 bases). Germline CDR1 is DFQATT and CDR2 is SNEGSKA (reference sequence). The CDR3 loop spans 12 amino acids. V was shortened by 4 bases and J by 6 bases, with 11 bases between the two germline ends. The CDR3 DNA reads TGCAGTGCTATCGACAGCTCCGATACGCAGTATTTT. It translates to CSAIDSSDTQYF.

The chain carries TRBV18 and TRBJ2-7, with 10 positions matching TRBD2. With V trimmed by 1 base and J by 3 bases, 12 bases remained unmatched. CDR3 length equals 18 residues. CDR1 KGHSH and CDR2 LQKENI come from the germline V gene. CDR3 nucleotide sequence: TGTGCCAGCTCACCACTAATAGCGGGAGGTACCGCATTCTACGAGCAGTACTTC. Encoded protein: CASSPLIAGGTAFYEQYF.

This clonotype occurred a few times. V is TRBV10-3 and J is TRBJ1-2, with D unclear. The CDR3 loop spans 11 amino acids. V was shortened by 2 bases and J by 7 bases, with 5 bases between the two germline ends. Germline CDR1 reads ENHRY; CDR2 reads SYGVKD. CDR3 DNA: TGTGCCATCAGTGAGGGAGGTGGCTACACCTTC. Its translation: CAISEGGGYTF.

There are many counts of this clonotype. This sequence joins TRBV20-1 and TRBJ1-2; D is ambiguous. In germline, CDR1 is DFQATT, CDR2 SNEGSKA (reference sequence). The CDR3 has 16 residues. With 2 bases removed from V and 0 bases from J, the gap between germline ends came to 16 bases. CDR3 nucleotide sequence: TGCAGTGCTAGACCCCCGGGGTTGGGGTCTAACTATGGCTACACCTTC. This sequence encodes CSARPPGLGSNYGYTF.

Here the CDR3 reads CASSTASLNTEAFF. Written as DNA, the CDR3 is TGTGCCAGCTCAACGGCCAGCCTGAACACTGAAGCTTTCTTT. V usage is TRBV18 and J usage is TRBJ1-1; D is uncertain. This CDR3 region has 14 residues. V lost 5 bases to trimming and J lost 0 bases, with 10 bases between them. The germline gives CDR1 KGHSH, CDR2 LQKENI.